This T cell receptor beta chain was observed in a study of blood T cells in healthy people across ages. The length of the CDR3 is 17 residues. Deletions cut 5 bases from V and 0 bases from J, with 22 bases between. CDR1 and CDR2 from the germline V gene are DFQATT and SNEGSKA (reference sequence). Through a sample-barcoded 5' primer and a J-beta primer mix, a second PCR was run for about 6 to 11 cycles. In TCRdb, the 5' RACE reads were re-called with MiXCR into one record per CDR3 protein. The table records approximately 1,100,000 distinct CDR3 sequences, around 43% of them present only once. The chain has TRBV20-1 and TRBJ1-2; possibly TRBD1 for D (5 bases). Specimen: blood. The source of this sequence is a woman aged 60-70 years in good health. CDR3 nucleotide sequence: TGCAGTGCTCGGCCCTCGGGCCCCGCGGGGGCTAACTATGGCTACACCTTC. Its translation is CSARPSGPAGANYGYTF.